Listed below are T cell receptor beta chains from one sample, sequenced in a study of lymphopenia after photon versus proton radiotherapy. Measured with immunoSEQ multiplex PCR; TCRdb has only the in-frame clones, and not every one. The table records about 83,000 clones, about 86% of them present only once. Sequencing was performed on peripheral blood, taken from a patient treated with proton-based radiotherapy. The receptors were gathered from a man between 60 and 75 years old with pancreatic cancer. Both conserved end residues are part of each CDR3. Fields, in order: CDR3 DNA, CDR3 protein, V gene, J gene, clone size, D gene. D genes are given only for firm matches. Clone size is not always given. Where it is, it says once, few, many or a class for expanded clones.

TGCAGCGCCTCGGCGACAGGAGGGCGCACTGAAGCTTTCTTT	CSASATGGRTEAFF	TRBV29-1	TRBJ1-1	.	.
TGTGCCATCAGTGAAAGTTATGAGCAGTTCTTC	CAISESYEQFF	TRBV10-3	TRBJ2-1	.	.
TGTGCCAGCAGCTCACTGCTGGGACAGGGGGACTACAATGAGCAGTTCTTC	CASSSLLGQGDYNEQFF	TRBV7-2	TRBJ2-1	once	TRBD1
TGCGCCAGCAGCCAAGGTCGAGCAGGGACCTACGAGCAGTACTTC	CASSQGRAGTYEQYF	TRBV4-3	TRBJ2-7	.	.
TGTGCCAGCAGCACAGATGGACAGCTGGGACAGCCCCAGCATTTT	CASSTDGQLGQPQHF	TRBV9	TRBJ1-5	once	.
TGTGCCAGCAGTGAAGGGCTTGTTTCAGATACGCAGTATTTT	CASSEGLVSDTQYF	TRBV2	TRBJ2-3	.	.
TGCGCCAGCAGCCAAGATACAGGGGGACGGGGCTACACCTTC	CASSQDTGGRGYTF	TRBV4-1	TRBJ1-2	.	TRBD1
TGTGCCAGCAGCGTAGTCCCAGGGGAGACCCAGTACTTC	CASSVVPGETQYF	TRBV9	TRBJ2-5	.	.
TGTGCCAGCAGCTTAGGGACTAGCGGGAGGGCCACGGATACGCAGTATTTT	CASSLGTSGRATDTQYF	TRBV11-2	TRBJ2-3	.	TRBD2
TGTGCCAGCAGTTCCCCGGGACTAGCGGGCCCCCCCAATACGCAGTATTTT	CASSSPGLAGPPNTQYF	TRBV27	TRBJ2-3	.	TRBD2
TGCGCCAGCAGCTTGAATATCGCGACAGGCGAGCAGTACTTC	CASSLNIATGEQYF	TRBV5-1	TRBJ2-7	.	.